The 28 T cell receptor beta chains reported below all come from one sample, sequenced in a study of cytomegalovirus exposure and HLA in healthy donors. PCR employed 60 Vbeta and 13 Jbeta primers. Profiled with immunoSEQ multiplex PCR; TCRdb holds only in-frame clones, not every one. The sample yields about 130,000 clones, approximately 80% seen once. Input material: PBMCs. All receptors derive from a man aged 40-50 years in good health and CMV-seronegative.

The rearrangement joins TRBV4-3 to TRBJ1-2; D is perhaps TRBD1 (5 bases). CDR1 LGHNA and CDR2 YSLEER come from the germline V gene. Trimming took 3 bases from V and 3 from J, leaving 14 bases between them. This CDR3 is 15 amino acids long. The CDR3 region has the DNA TGCGCCAGCAGCCACGACAGCTCCTCGTACTATGGCTACACCTTC. Protein sequence: CASSHDSSSYYGYTF.

The V call is TRBV10-3, the J call TRBJ2-1; tentatively, D is TRBD1 (5 bases). Germline loops: CDR1 ENHRY, CDR2 SYGVKD. This CDR3 region has 16 residues. V was clipped by 6 bases and J by 2 bases, with 17 bases between them. As DNA, the CDR3 is TGTGCCATCAGACCTAGGATGGACACTGCCTACAATGAGCAGTTCTTC. Its translation is CAIRPRMDTAYNEQFF.

The chain recombines TRBV19 with TRBJ1-6, with unresolved D. Trimming removed 7 bases from V and 10 bases from J, with 14 bases in between. The CDR3 totals 13 residues. Germline lookup yields CDR1 LNHDA and CDR2 SQIVND (reference sequence). Written as DNA, the CDR3 is TGTGCCAGTACGGAGACTCTTAGCTCACCCCTCCACTTT. Protein product: CASTETLSSPLHF.

The chain carries TRBV10-2 and TRBJ2-3; 8 bases fit TRBD2. After removal of 6 bases from V and 2 bases from J, the junction contained 7 bases not matched to a gene. The CDR3 has 15 residues. The germline CDR1 and CDR2 sequences are WSHSY and SAAADI. CDR3 sequence reads: CASRGAGAYTDTQYF. CDR3 sequence (DNA): TGCGCCAGCAGGGGAGCGGGGGCCTACACAGATACGCAGTATTTT.

This chain joins TRBV19 and TRBJ1-2; D is ambiguous. The CDR3 covers 14 residues. Germline V lookup: CDR1 LNHDA, CDR2 SQIVND (reference sequence). With 6 bases removed from V and 0 bases from J, the gap between germline ends came to 11 bases. The CDR3 coding sequence is TGTGCCAGTAGCCCTGGACTAACTAACTATGGCTACACCTTC. This translates into CASSPGLTNYGYTF.

For this clone: A read error may produce the germline difference seen at one junction end. V is TRBV7-7 and J is TRBJ2-1; TRBD2 is a possible D gene (7 bases). CDR1 and CDR2 (germline): SSHAT, FNYEAQ (reference sequence). CDR3 length: 17 residues. The CDR3 sequence is CASSLAPGGPSYNEQFF. The DNA of the CDR3 is TGTGCTAGCAGCTTAGCCCCCGGGGGGCCATCCTACAATGAGCAGTTCTTC.

The gene calls are TRBV19 and TRBJ2-1, with D perhaps matching TRBD2 (5 bases). The CDR3 extends over 12 amino acids. The V gene's germline CDR1 is LNHDA and CDR2 SQIVND (reference sequence). CDR3 amino acids: CAIDGGRSEQFF. The CDR3 DNA follows: TGTGCTATCGACGGCGGGCGTAGTGAGCAGTTCTTC.

V and J are TRBV7-9 and TRBJ2-7; tentative D call: TRBD1 (6 bases). Germline CDR1 and CDR2: SEHNR and FQNEAQ (reference sequence). Trimming took 3 bases from V and 5 from J, leaving 14 bases between them. The CDR3 runs 14 residues. The CDR3 reads CASSFSQGSHEQYF. The CDR3 DNA sequence: TGTGCCAGCAGCTTCTCGCAGGGGTCGCACGAGCAGTACTTC.

This chain links TRBV7-2 with TRBJ2-1; TRBD2 agrees at 10 bases. The CDR3 has 15 amino acids. J was trimmed by 4 bases and V by 7 bases; bases with no gene match: 7. CDR1 and CDR2 (germline): SGHTA, FQGNSA. The CDR3 DNA reads as TGTGCCAGCACCCAGCGGGGGGGCCGTTACAATGAGCAGTTCTTC. Protein sequence: CASTQRGGRYNEQFF.

The chain combines TRBV28 with TRBJ2-7; possibly TRBD1 for D (6 bases). The V gene lost 3 bases and the J gene lost 0 bases, with 18 bases spanning the gap. The germline V gene has CDR1 MDHEN and CDR2 SYDVKM. The CDR3 extends over 17 amino acids. The chain's CDR3 is CASSFGAGQTYSYEQYF. As DNA, the CDR3 is TGTGCCAGCAGTTTTGGCGCCGGACAGACATACTCCTACGAGCAGTACTTC.

This chain links TRBV11-3 with TRBJ1-1, with D hard to call. Between the trimmed V and J ends, which lost 5 bases and 3 bases, there was a span of 10 bases. Germline-derived CDR1 and CDR2 are SGHNT and YENEEA. CDR3 length equals 13 residues. Written as DNA, the CDR3 is TGTGCCAGCAGCCCGGTGGGAGACACTGAAGCTTTCTTT. Translated: CASSPVGDTEAFF.

J is TRBJ2-5 and V is TRBV2; D is perhaps TRBD1 (6 bases). V lost 7 bases, J lost 5 bases, and 14 bases lay in between. The germline CDR1 and CDR2 sequences are SNHLY and FYNNEI. The CDR3 consists of 13 residues. The CDR3 DNA sequence: TGTGCCAGCAATAGGGGGAGTGGGGAGACCCAGTACTTC. Amino acid sequence: CASNRGSGETQYF.

This clone was observed a few times. In nucleotides, the CDR3 is TGTGCCAGCAGCCAAGACAGGGGTACTGAAGCTTTCTTT. This translates into CASSQDRGTEAFF. The genes are TRBV5-4 and TRBJ1-1; 8 nucleotides match TRBD1. The CDR3 runs 13 residues. The J segment lost 5 bases and the V segment lost 4 bases, leaving 4 bases of the junction unmatched. Per germline, CDR1 SGHNT and CDR2 YYREEE (reference sequence).

The chain combines TRBV7-9 with TRBJ2-2; 8 nucleotides agree with TRBD1. The CDR3 contains 16 residues. The V and J ends lost 5 bases and 7 bases, in that order; junction bases with no gene match: 12. Germline V gene sequence: CDR1 SEHNR, CDR2 FQNEAQ (reference sequence). Here the CDR3 reads CASSTTRTGWSGELFF. For the CDR3, the DNA is TGTGCCAGCAGCACAACGAGGACAGGGTGGAGCGGGGAGCTGTTTTTT.

V is TRBV11-2 and J is TRBJ1-6, with D maybe TRBD1 (6 bases). CDR1 SGHAT and CDR2 FQNNGV come from the germline V gene. The CDR3 extends over 14 amino acids. Trimming cost V 0 bases and J 8 bases, with 8 bases left between them. DNA for the CDR3: TGTGCCAGCAGCTTAGATCCAGGGGATTCACCCCTCCACTTT. This sequence encodes CASSLDPGDSPLHF.

This clone showed up just once. The genes are TRBV7-9 and TRBJ2-1; 11 nucleotides align to TRBD2. The CDR3 runs to 17 residues. Germline CDR1 and CDR2: SEHNR and FQNEAQ (reference sequence). V trimming: 4 bases; J trimming: 0 bases; junction bases outside the gene matches: 5. CDR3 DNA: TGTGCCAGCAGCTCCCCCCTAGCGGGGGGCTCCTACAATGAGCAGTTCTTC. It yields the protein CASSSPLAGGSYNEQFF.

The J gene is TRBJ1-5, the V gene TRBV4-2; D remains ambiguous. The CDR3 has 16 residues. Germline loops: CDR1 LGHNA, CDR2 YNFKEQ. The V and J ends lost 1 base and 2 bases respectively, with 12 bases between them. The CDR3 here is CASSQVSRTGNQPQHF. For the CDR3, the DNA is TGTGCCAGCAGCCAAGTCTCGAGAACGGGCAATCAGCCCCAGCATTTT.

This clone was observed a handful of times. This chain connects TRBV5-1 to TRBJ2-7, with 7 bases aligning to TRBD1. Germline loops: CDR1 SGHRS, CDR2 YFSETQ. Losses at the gene ends were 5 bases for V and 3 bases for J; bases not matched to a gene: 5. The CDR3 consists of 13 residues. The CDR3 DNA sequence: TGCGCCAGCAGAAGGGACAGCGACTACGAGCAGTACTTC. This sequence encodes CASRRDSDYEQYF.

This clone was seen just once. This same CDR3 is encoded by further DNA sequences in the sample. This chain joins TRBV6-5 and TRBJ1-2; tentative D call: TRBD1 (6 bases). Germline CDR1 and CDR2: MNHEY and SVGAGI. This CDR3 is built from 13 residues. Trimming took 6 bases from V and 4 from J, leaving 12 bases between them. The CDR3 protein is CASSPRGSYGYTF. CDR3 DNA: TGTGCCAGCAGCCCCAGGGGCTCCTATGGCTACACCTTC.

This chain uses TRBV6-5 with TRBJ2-5, with D perhaps TRBD1 (6 bases). The DNA end favors TRBJ2-7, so the J call may be wrong. Per germline, CDR1 MNHEY and CDR2 SVGAGI. This CDR3 contains 14 residues. The CDR3 coding sequence is TGTGCCAGCAGTTACGGGACAAACTCCTACGAGCAGTACTTC. As protein: CASSYGTNSYEQYF.

J is TRBJ2-6 and V is TRBV15; D not certain. Germline V lookup: CDR1 LNHNV, CDR2 YYDKDF (reference sequence). Trimming took 1 base from V and 1 from J, leaving 5 bases between them. CDR3 length: 15 amino acids. CDR3 protein: CATSRGTSGANVLTF. The CDR3 nucleotides are TGTGCCACCAGCAGAGGAACATCTGGGGCCAACGTCCTGACTTTC.

This clone has a single count. The chain uses TRBV7-2 and TRBJ2-7; TRBD2 is a possible D gene (6 bases). Germline loops: CDR1 SGHTA, CDR2 FQGNSA. V lost 0 bases and J lost 2, with 8 bases in between. The CDR3 has 14 residues. The CDR3 nucleotides read TGTGCCAGCAGCTTAGCGGGGGGACCCTACGAGCAGTACTTC. Translating gives CASSLAGGPYEQYF.

This clone has more than one count but fewer than ten. This chain uses TRBV5-8 with TRBJ1-1; D not resolved. V dropped 4 bases and J dropped 2 bases, with 15 bases sitting between them. Looked up from germline, CDR1 is SGHTS and CDR2 is YDEGEE. CDR3 length equals 15 residues. CDR3 sequence reads: CASSPFVRSNTEAFF. CDR3 coding DNA: TGTGCCAGCAGCCCCTTTGTGAGGTCAAACACTGAAGCTTTCTTT. The whole variable domain, filled in from reference TRBV5-8 and TRBJ1-1, reads EAGVTQSPTHLIKTRGQQATLRCSPISGHTSVYWYQQALGLGLQFLLWYDEGEERNRGNFPPRFSGRQFPNYSSELNVNALELEDSALYLCASSPFVRSNTEAFFGQGTRLTVV.

V is TRBV7-2 and J is TRBJ1-5, with 7 bases fitting TRBD1. This CDR3 has 17 residues. With V trimmed by 6 bases and J by 0 bases, 11 bases remained unmatched. Germline assignment: CDR1 SGHTA and CDR2 FQGNSA. CDR3 region: CASSLRTGAYSNQPQHF. The CDR3 coding sequence is TGTGCCAGCAGTTTAAGGACAGGTGCCTATAGCAATCAGCCCCAGCATTTT.

This chain connects TRBV2 to TRBJ1-5, with unresolved D. The length of the CDR3 is 11 residues. Germline V CDR1 and CDR2: SNHLY, FYNNEI. Trimming stripped 1 base from V and 9 bases from J, with 4 bases between. The DNA for the CDR3 is TGTGCCAGCAGTGAAGGTCGGCCCCAGCATTTT. It specifies CASSEGRPQHF. The whole variable domain, remainder taken from reference TRBV2 and TRBJ1-5, is EPEVTQTPSHQVTQMGQEVILRCVPISNHLYFYWYRQILGQKVEFLVSFYNNEISEKSEIFDDQFSVERPDGSNFTLKIRSTKLEDSAMYFCASSEGRPQHFGDGTRLSIL.

V usage is TRBV6-1 and J usage is TRBJ1-1; D is undetermined. V gave up 6 bases and J gave up 7 bases, with 12 bases separating them. CDR1 and CDR2 from the germline V gene are MNHNS and SASEGT. The CDR3 runs 12 residues. The CDR3 sequence: CASSRRVDEAFF. CDR3 DNA: TGTGCCAGCAGCCGGAGGGTCGATGAAGCTTTCTTT.

This CDR3 is CASSDVRTVGYEQYF. CDR3 bases: TGTGCCAGCAGTGACGTCCGGACAGTGGGCTACGAGCAGTACTTC. The chain combines TRBV6-1 with TRBJ2-7, with D perhaps matching TRBD1 (6 bases). Looked up from germline, CDR1 is MNHNS and CDR2 is SASEGT. V lost 3 bases, J lost 3 bases, and 15 bases lay in between. This CDR3 is built from 15 residues.

The V call is TRBV7-9, the J call TRBJ1-5, with 7 bases identical to TRBD1. The J segment lost 3 bases and the V segment lost 5 bases, leaving 16 bases of the junction unmatched. The CDR3 length is 18 residues. Germline lookup yields CDR1 SEHNR and CDR2 FQNEAQ (reference sequence). As DNA, the CDR3 is TGTGCCAGCAGCCCCGGAGTGGTGGGGACAGCCTTCAATCAGCCCCAGCATTTT. Protein sequence: CASSPGVVGTAFNQPQHF.